The 19 T cell receptor beta chains reported below all come from one sample, sequenced in a study of OX40 agonist ivuxolimab in advanced cancers. Only in-frame clones appear in the TCRdb table, and some are missing; sequencing was by immunoSEQ multiplex PCR. The sample comprises over 150,000 clones, around 94% of which are singletons, and approximately 0.32% rests with the top ten. Sequenced here: CD4+ or CD8+ T cells sorted from blood, sampled in a trial of the OX40 agonist ivuxolimab. Receptor source: an adult with an advanced solid tumor such as melanoma, head and neck, liver or kidney cancer.

The CDR3 here is CASSQTGSSGEETQYF. In DNA, the CDR3 is TGTGCCAGCAGCCAAACCGGGTCCTCCGGGGAGGAGACCCAGTACTTC. The V call is TRBV4-2, the J call TRBJ2-5, with D possibly TRBD2 on 5 matching bases. V lost 2 bases, J lost 5 bases, and 18 bases lay in between. Germline loops: CDR1 LGHNA, CDR2 YNFKEQ. The CDR3 runs 16 residues.

This rearrangement joins TRBV7-9 to TRBJ1-5; 9 bases line up with TRBD1. CDR1 and CDR2 (germline): SEHNR, FQNEAQ (reference sequence). Trimming at V came to 5 bases and at J to 2 bases, leaving 7 bases not matched to a gene. This CDR3 region has 16 residues. The CDR3 loop reads CASSQGGQGGNQPQHF. CDR3 DNA sequence: TGTGCCAGCAGCCAAGGGGGACAGGGCGGCAATCAGCCCCAGCATTTT.

The rearrangement uses TRBV5-1 and TRBJ1-2; D not resolved. Germline CDR1 reads SGHRS; CDR2 reads YFSETQ. Trimming stripped 0 bases from V and 1 base from J, with 10 bases between. This CDR3 contains 15 residues. The CDR3 protein is CASSLGSRLNYGYTF. CDR3 bases: TGCGCCAGCAGCTTGGGGTCCAGGCTTAACTATGGCTACACCTTC.

The chain joins TRBV19 to TRBJ2-1; 11 bases are a match to TRBD1. This CDR3 comprises 14 residues. Germline lookup yields CDR1 LNHDA and CDR2 SQIVND (reference sequence). V was clipped by 7 bases and J by 10 bases; unmatched bases: 9. The CDR3 here is CASTRDRGKREQFF. Written as DNA, the CDR3 is TGTGCCAGTACCCGGGACAGGGGGAAACGGGAGCAGTTCTTC.

The chain couples TRBV5-8 to TRBJ1-5; no clear D gene. Germline-derived CDR1 and CDR2 are SGHTS and YDEGEE. V shed 0 bases and J shed 2 bases, with 15 bases lying between them. The CDR3 runs 17 residues. The CDR3, as DNA: TGTGCCAGCAGCTTGGCCGGGCAGTCTTGGGGCAATCAGCCCCAGCATTTT. It specifies CASSLAGQSWGNQPQHF. Using reference TRBV5-8 and TRBJ1-5 for the parts outside the CDR3, the full variable domain is EAGVTQSPTHLIKTRGQQATLRCSPISGHTSVYWYQQALGLGLQFLLWYDEGEERNRGNFPPRFSGRQFPNYSSELNVNALELEDSALYLCASSLAGQSWGNQPQHFGDGTRLSIL.

The chain carries TRBV4-3 and TRBJ1-2, with 7 bases aligning to TRBD1. CDR1 and CDR2 from the germline V gene are LGHNA and YSLEER. The CDR3 has 14 residues. The junction had 7 bases not matched to a gene; V was cut back by 0 bases and J by 9 bases. The CDR3 DNA follows: TGCGCCAGCAGCCAAGACCGACAGGGTCCGAGCTACACCTTC. Translated: CASSQDRQGPSYTF.

This clone appeared a single time. The junction departs from the called germline gene at one end, perhaps through a read error. This sample also contains other DNA sequences that code for the same CDR3. The chain is built from TRBV5-1 and TRBJ2-3, with a possible D match to TRBD1 (5 bases). Germline V gene data show CDR1 as SGHRS and CDR2 as YFSETQ. The CDR3 sequence is 16 residues long. CDR3 region: CASSLAQVLHTDTQYF. The CDR3 DNA follows: TGCGCCAGCAGCTTGGCACAGGTCTTACACACAGACACGCAGTATTTT.

The rearrangement uses TRBV7-8 and TRBJ2-7; D might be TRBD1 (7 bases). The CDR3 is 15 residues long. The V gene's germline CDR1 is SGHVS and CDR2 FQNEAQ. Trimming removed 2 bases from V and 8 bases from J, with 19 bases in between. CDR3 nucleotide sequence: TGTGCCAGCAGCTTATCCAGGGGGGAGCTCAGGAAGCAGTACTTC. Its protein product is CASSLSRGELRKQYF.

CDR3 nucleotides: TGTGCCAGCAGCTTCGCACAGCTCCAAGAGACCCAGTACTTC. This gives the protein CASSFAQLQETQYF. The rearrangement uses TRBV5-4 and TRBJ2-5; no reliable D call. The CDR3 runs to 14 residues. CDR1 SGHNT and CDR2 YYREEE come from the germline V gene (reference sequence). V dropped 2 bases and J dropped 1 base, with 9 bases sitting between them.

The V call is TRBV6-6, the J call TRBJ1-5; 8 bases match TRBD1. The CDR3 is 16 residues long. The germline V gene has CDR1 MNHNY and CDR2 SVGAGI (reference sequence). V was clipped by 4 bases and J by 2 bases; unmatched bases: 7. Here the CDR3 reads CASSSPSTGGNQPQHF. In DNA, the CDR3 is TGTGCCAGCAGTTCTCCCTCGACAGGGGGCAATCAGCCCCAGCATTTT.

This clone has only one observation. The rearrangement links TRBV5-4 to TRBJ1-2; D is unresolved. Germline V gene data show CDR1 as SGHNT and CDR2 as YYREEE (reference sequence). V was clipped by 0 bases and J by 1 base, with 7 bases between them. The CDR3 sequence is 14 residues long. The CDR3 sequence is CASSLAVGNYGYTF. CDR3 bases: TGTGCCAGCAGCTTGGCCGTGGGTAACTATGGCTACACCTTC.

CDR3 residues: CASSPTRGTTSNTEAFF. CDR3 DNA sequence: TGCGCCAGCAGCCCGACCCGGGGCACCACCTCGAACACTGAAGCTTTCTTT. The rearrangement joins TRBV5-1 to TRBJ1-1, with D tentatively TRBD1 (5 bases). The V end was cut by 4 bases, the J end by 1 base, with 20 bases between. Germline V lookup: CDR1 SGHRS, CDR2 YFSETQ. This CDR3 is built from 17 residues.

This rearrangement joins TRBV27 to TRBJ1-2; D is perhaps TRBD1 (6 bases). This CDR3 region has 15 residues. Trimming removed 7 bases at V and 3 bases at J, with 18 bases between. Germline assignment: CDR1 MNHEY and CDR2 SMNVEV (reference sequence). The DNA of the CDR3 is TGTGCCAGCACCAGAACAGGGAAACGGGACTATGGCTACACCTTC. This encodes CASTRTGKRDYGYTF.

The gene calls are TRBV5-1 and TRBJ2-7; D gene ambiguous. The CDR3 sequence is 14 residues long. The germline V gene has CDR1 SGHRS and CDR2 YFSETQ. The germline V and J ends were trimmed by 2 bases and 2 bases, with 11 bases remaining between them. CDR3 sequence (DNA): TGCGCCAGCAGCTTTAGTGGCGGAACCTACGAGCAGTACTTC. Translation gives CASSFSGGTYEQYF. The whole variable domain, remainder taken from reference TRBV5-1 and TRBJ2-7, is KAGVTQTPRYLIKTRGQQVTLSCSPISGHRSVSWYQQTPGQGLQFLFEYFSETQRNKGNFPGRFSGRQFSNSRSEMNVSTLELGDSALYLCASSFSGGTYEQYFGPGTRLTVT.

The CDR3 bases are TGTGCCAGCAGCTTAGATGGGTTCATCCTCGGCTACACCTTC. Protein product: CASSLDGFILGYTF. The V and J genes are TRBV7-2 and TRBJ1-2; D is uncertain. V lost 1 base and J 8 bases, leaving 14 bases between the germline ends. CDR3 length equals 14 residues. Germline loops: CDR1 SGHTA, CDR2 FQGNSA.

This chain joins TRBV30 and TRBJ2-1; D is possibly TRBD2 (6 bases). The germline gives CDR1 GTSNPN, CDR2 SVGIG (reference sequence). The CDR3 sequence is 15 residues long. Trimming stripped 1 base from V and 7 bases from J, with 17 bases between. DNA of the CDR3: TGTGCCTGGAGTGGGGAGGCGTTGGGGTATAATGAGCAGTTCTTC. It is translated as CAWSGEALGYNEQFF.

The V call is TRBV6-5, the J call TRBJ1-3; the D gene is possibly TRBD1 (5 bases). The germline gives CDR1 MNHEY, CDR2 SVGAGI. The V and J ends lost 6 bases and 0 bases respectively, with 9 bases between them. The CDR3 runs 14 residues. The CDR3 protein is CASRKDISGNTIYF. CDR3 bases: TGTGCCAGCAGAAAGGACATCTCTGGAAACACCATATATTTT.

The gene calls are TRBV29-1 and TRBJ2-3, with 7 positions matching TRBD1. Unmatched junction bases numbered 6, after V lost 4 bases and J lost 5 bases. The CDR3 loop spans 13 amino acids. Per germline, CDR1 SQVTM and CDR2 ANQGSEA. The CDR3 loop reads CSVGEGAGDTQYF. The CDR3 DNA reads TGCAGCGTTGGCGAGGGGGCGGGAGATACGCAGTATTTT.

The V call is TRBV5-4, the J call TRBJ2-3; TRBD2 agrees at 10 bases. Per the germline V gene, CDR1 is SGHNT and CDR2 is YYREEE (reference sequence). With V trimmed by 2 bases and J by 6 bases, 12 bases remained unmatched. This CDR3 has 17 residues. The CDR3 loop reads CASSLGGLAGAGDTQYF. As DNA, the CDR3 is TGTGCCAGCAGCTTAGGTGGGCTAGCGGGAGCTGGGGATACGCAGTATTTT.